This TCR beta chain is drawn from a study of blood T cell repertoires in COVID-19. Overall study: Samples taken during acute and convalescent COVID-19 were collected in the United States, Italy and Spain. Sources were T cells, B-cell-depleted T cells, or PBMCs; the material itself was cDNA or gDNA.

Original analysis: The assay estimated nucleated cells by amplifying reference gene primers. Assay: immunoSEQ multiplex PCR; the TCRdb copy retains only in-frame clones and omits some. That table is the source of V, J and clone size, and D and trimming were worked out from the DNA. In the table there are 65,000 to 85,000 clones, 85% to 90% of which are singletons. The length of the CDR3 is 19 residues. This chain joins TRBV12-2 and TRBJ2-3; TRBD2 is taken as the D call from the table, unchecked against the DNA. TRBV12-2 is a documented pseudogene. The sequence came from a man in his fifties or sixties with active COVID-19. The sample taken for sequencing was peripheral blood. This chain's CDR3 is CASRLAVLAGRGSTDTQYF. CDR3 bases: TGTGCAAGTCGCTTAGCGGTCCTAGCGGGGCGGGGGAGCACAGATACGCAGTATTTT.